This T cell receptor beta chain emerged from a study of blood T cell repertoires in COVID-19 (dated by TCRdb to about 2020). Context from the whole study: Samples from collaborators originated in the United States, Italy and Spain and spanned both the acute and convalescent phases of COVID-19. The prospective study material was composed of cDNA or gDNA derived from T cells, B-cell-depleted T cells, or PBMCs. Deeply sampled blood TCRbeta repertoires from subjects exposed to, actively infected with, or recovered from COVID-19 were included in the dataset. The repertoires were released in a freely available public database intended as a resource for research on the immune response to SARS-CoV-2. The samples were drawn from the first 160 participants of the ongoing ImmuneRACE study and from some 1,300 subjects provided by 6 global collaborators. The sample metadata nearly always contained a de-identified subject ID, COVID-19 status, age in years and sex. Where HLA class I and class II types were available, the types were taken from metadata supplied by the sample provider, not from assay-based typing. Results the study describes overall, beyond this receptor: How much clinical and demographic metadata was included differed by source and by participant, and the metadata was provided uncurated.

Points on this clone: Its antigen is unknown. There are no base qualities to consult, and no much larger clone falls within one base.

The CDR3 numbers 11 residues from cysteine through phenylalanine. The only DNA kept is the CDR3, 33 bases in frame from the first base. From the germline V gene, CDR1 is KGHSH and CDR2 is LQKENI. V and J lose 6 bases and 7 bases, and a span of 7 bases separates them. Whole blood was collected in K2EDTA tubes by collaborating institutions according to the institutions' own protocols. For TCRbeta analysis, collaborators shipped samples as frozen whole blood, isolated PBMCs, or DNA extracted from either of those sample types. TCRbeta CDR3 regions were amplified from genomic DNA by means of the immunoSEQ Assay, a bias-controlled multiplex PCR. As for how the authors treated the data: The number of nucleated cells in each sample was estimated by amplification of reference gene primers within the assay. To quantify the absolute abundance of each unique TCRbeta CDR3 rearrangement, sequence reads were collapsed and filtered. For each sample, productive Simpson clonality was calculated as the square root of Simpson's diversity index over productive rearrangements. The table comes from immuneACCESS by way of TCRdb, which keeps in-frame sequences with V and J called. Part of the clones is missing from these tables; in studies checked, under half for an unresolved V gene and the rest for unknown reasons. V, J and clone size reflect that table, while D and trimming were determined from the DNA. The sample yields about 58,000 clones; 80% to 90% were counted once. The ten largest clones capture under 1.5% of the sample.

Sequencing input: peripheral blood. The origin of this receptor is a man between 60 and 75 years old with acute or convalescent COVID-19. The chain is assembled from TRBV18 and TRBJ2-1; no D gene can be assigned with confidence. CDR3 sequence: CASSQMNEQFF. The nucleotide sequence is given as TGTGCCAGCTCCCAGATGAATGAGCAGTTCTTC.